Sequencing of this T cell receptor beta chain was carried out in a study of tumor and adjacent non-tumor tissue in lung cancer. The wider study: Patients were aged roughly 31 to 76, fewer than twelve men and about five women, stage I to III. On average, productive TCRbeta reads reached 4 million to 4.5 million per sample. Study results and limitations: Top 100 clones took a larger repertoire share in normal lung.

RNA was extracted from bulk tissue without any cell sorting. This non-tumor lung sample came from over 3 cm beyond the tumor edge. Donors were chemotherapy-naive, newly diagnosed lung cancer surgical patients in China, August–late 2014. TCRbeta libraries were built with three rounds of nested PCR, modified from ARM-PCR. One entry per CDR3 protein, called by TCRdb with MiXCR from the multiplex PCR reads. The data show around 50,000 distinct CDR3 sequences, around 60% seen once. CDR3 length: 14 residues. V shed 6 bases, J shed 5 bases, and the junction held 3 bases outside the gene matches. Germline CDR1 and CDR2: DFQATT and SNEGSKA (reference sequence). This clonotype was observed a few times. Its antigen is still unknown.

Material for sequencing was distant non-tumor lung tissue. This clonotype was obtained from a woman in her 70s with non-small cell lung cancer. This sequence joins TRBV20-1 and TRBJ2-5; the match to TRBD2 covers 16 bases. The CDR3 spells CSAPGLAGGETQYF. CDR3 bases: TGCAGTGCCCCGGGACTAGCGGGAGGGGAGACCCAGTACTTC.